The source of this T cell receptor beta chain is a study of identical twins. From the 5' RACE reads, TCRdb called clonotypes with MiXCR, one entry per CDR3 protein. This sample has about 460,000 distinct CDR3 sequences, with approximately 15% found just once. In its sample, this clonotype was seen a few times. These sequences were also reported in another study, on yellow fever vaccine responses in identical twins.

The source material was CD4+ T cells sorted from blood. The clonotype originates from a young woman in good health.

The CDR3 nucleotides read TGTGCCAGCAGCGTCCGTCCCGGGACTGGAGCAGATACGCAGTATTTT. Amino acids: CASSVRPGTGADTQYF. The chain joins TRBV9 to TRBJ2-3; D is perhaps TRBD2 (6 bases). The CDR3 is 16 residues long. Germline V gives CDR1 SGDLS, CDR2 YYNGEE. V lost 2 bases to trimming and J lost 4 bases, with 17 bases between them.